What follows describes a single T cell receptor (beta chain). The data belong to a study of shared clonotypes between healthy human individuals. Repertoires were generated with immunoSEQ multiplex PCR, while TCRdb's copy carries only in-frame clones and drops some. The sample lists some 2.3 million clones, approximately 95% seen once, with 0.35% to 0.45% in the top ten. CDR1 and CDR2 (germline): SGHTA, FQGNSA. The germline V and J ends were trimmed by 1 base and 5 bases, with 9 bases remaining between them. The length of the CDR3 is 15 residues. J is TRBJ2-6 and V is TRBV7-2, with D maybe TRBD1 (5 bases). This sequence was found in a man aged 18-30 years in good health. Some clones in this sample may be carry-over from other donors' samples. Sample: naive CD4+ T cells from PBMCs. Subset: CD45RA+ positively selected. As DNA, the CDR3 is TGTGCCAGCAGCTTAGGGGGCTCCTGGGCCAACGTCCTGACTTTC. This translates into CASSLGGSWANVLTF.